The 4 T cell receptor beta chains below were found in one sample sequenced in a study of blood T cell repertoires in COVID-19. Sequenced by immunoSEQ multiplex PCR; TCRdb stores in-frame clones only, minus some. Of around 210,000 clones in the sample, around 81% were seen once. Sequenced material: peripheral blood. The receptors here all came from a man aged 55 to 69 with COVID-19, enrolled during active disease.

V is TRBV6-5 and J is TRBJ1-2, with 7 positions matching TRBD1. The CDR3 consists of 16 residues. With 4 bases clipped from V and 1 base from J, the junction kept 9 bases outside the gene matches. Germline V gives CDR1 MNHEY, CDR2 SVGAGI. CDR3 sequence reads: CASSSLRGHLNYGYTF. In DNA form, the CDR3 reads TGTGCCAGCAGTTCCCTTAGGGGGCACCTTAACTATGGCTACACCTTC.

The chain recombines TRBV5-1 with TRBJ2-6; D call uncertain. Germline V lookup: CDR1 SGHRS, CDR2 YFSETQ. This CDR3 is built from 15 residues. Trimming removed 0 bases at V and 1 base at J, with 5 bases between. The chain's CDR3 is CASSLDGSGANVLTF. The CDR3 DNA follows: TGCGCCAGCAGCTTGGACGGGTCTGGGGCCAACGTCCTGACTTTC.

The rearrangement uses TRBV7-2 and TRBJ2-5; the D gene is possibly TRBD1 (6 bases). Germline loops: CDR1 SGHTA, CDR2 FQGNSA. The V end lost 5 bases, the J end lost 5 bases, and 15 bases lay between the germline ends. This CDR3 is 14 amino acids long. As DNA, the CDR3 is TGTGCCAGCAGCCGGGACCCAACAGGGGAGACCCAGTACTTC. Translated, it gives CASSRDPTGETQYF.

The CDR3 here is CASSEPGFSNQPQHF. CDR3 DNA: TGTGCCAGCAGTGAGCCGGGGTTTAGCAATCAGCCCCAGCATTTT. V and J are TRBV2 and TRBJ1-5, with unresolved D. V was shortened by 3 bases and J by 0 bases, with 9 bases between the two germline ends. CDR3 length: 15 residues. CDR1 and CDR2 (germline): SNHLY, FYNNEI.